The 8 T cell receptor beta chains listed next were all sequenced from one sample in a study of blood T cell repertoires in COVID-19. Libraries were prepared by immunoSEQ multiplex PCR; TCRdb keeps only in-frame clonotypes and omits some of them. The sample contains some 270,000 clones, 65% to 85% of which appear only once. Sample: peripheral blood. These receptor sequences come from a middle-aged woman who had recovered from COVID-19.

The chain carries TRBV5-1 and TRBJ2-2; maybe TRBD1 (6 bases). This CDR3 comprises 14 residues. V lost 2 bases to trimming and J lost 4 bases, with 9 bases between them. Germline V gene sequence: CDR1 SGHRS, CDR2 YFSETQ. The CDR3: CASSFRGGTGELFF. CDR3 nucleotide sequence: TGCGCCAGCAGCTTTCGAGGGGGCACCGGGGAGCTGTTTTTT.

The V gene is TRBV4-2, the J gene TRBJ2-3; 11 nucleotides line up with TRBD2. This CDR3 is built from 17 residues. Trimming at V came to 0 bases and at J to 4 bases, leaving 6 bases not matched to a gene. Germline V gives CDR1 LGHNA, CDR2 YNFKEQ. The CDR3 spells CASSQDSSGGASDTQYF. DNA for the CDR3: TGTGCCAGCAGCCAAGATAGTAGCGGGGGGGCCTCAGATACGCAGTATTTT.

V and J are TRBV29-1 and TRBJ2-1; TRBD2 agrees at 7 bases. Germline trimming cut 8 bases from V and 9 bases from J; bases unmatched to any gene: 13. The CDR3 is 13 residues long. CDR1 SQVTM and CDR2 ANQGSEA come from the germline V gene. The CDR3 loop reads CSLRDYRSREQFF. The CDR3 DNA is TGCAGCCTCCGGGACTACCGTTCTCGTGAGCAGTTCTTC.

The CDR3 DNA follows: TGTGCCATCAGTCTGGGACAGGGGTTTAGTCATACCGGGGAGCTGTTTTTT. Amino acid sequence: CAISLGQGFSHTGELFF. V and J are TRBV10-3 and TRBJ2-2, with 10 nucleotides matching TRBD1. V shed 5 bases, J shed 5 bases, and the junction held 11 bases outside the gene matches. Looked up from germline, CDR1 is ENHRY and CDR2 is SYGVKD. The CDR3 has 17 amino acids.

For the CDR3, the DNA is TGTGCCAGCAGTTTAAACCCAGGGACCTACAATGAGCAGTTCTTC. Translated: CASSLNPGTYNEQFF. The rearrangement links TRBV28 to TRBJ2-1, with D tentatively TRBD1 (5 bases). The CDR3 is made up of 15 amino acids. Germline CDR1 is MDHEN and CDR2 is SYDVKM. Trimming pared 2 bases from V and 2 bases from J, leaving 10 bases between.

The V gene is TRBV30, the J gene TRBJ1-1; D is perhaps TRBD1 (5 bases). Germline-derived CDR1 and CDR2 are GTSNPN and SVGIG (reference sequence). The V end was cut by 0 bases, the J end by 4 bases, with 12 bases between. The CDR3 totals 14 residues. CDR3: CAWSVSLGVTEAFF. In DNA, the CDR3 is TGTGCCTGGAGTGTATCGTTAGGGGTCACTGAAGCTTTCTTT.

The chain uses TRBV6-5 and TRBJ1-2, with D perhaps matching TRBD1 (6 bases). Germline loops: CDR1 MNHEY, CDR2 SVGAGI. V lost 5 bases, J lost 7 bases, and 11 bases lay in between. There are 12 residues in the CDR3. The CDR3 DNA reads as TGTGCCAGCAGTCGGGGGGCGGTTGGCTACACCTTC. Amino acids: CASSRGAVGYTF.

There are a few counts of this clone. The chain has TRBV2 and TRBJ2-3; D gene unclear. With 6 bases removed from V and 0 bases from J, the gap between germline ends came to 4 bases. Germline V lookup: CDR1 SNHLY, CDR2 FYNNEI. The CDR3 has 12 amino acids. CDR3 coding DNA: TGTGCCAGCAGGACTAGCACAGATACGCAGTATTTT. Its protein is CASRTSTDTQYF.